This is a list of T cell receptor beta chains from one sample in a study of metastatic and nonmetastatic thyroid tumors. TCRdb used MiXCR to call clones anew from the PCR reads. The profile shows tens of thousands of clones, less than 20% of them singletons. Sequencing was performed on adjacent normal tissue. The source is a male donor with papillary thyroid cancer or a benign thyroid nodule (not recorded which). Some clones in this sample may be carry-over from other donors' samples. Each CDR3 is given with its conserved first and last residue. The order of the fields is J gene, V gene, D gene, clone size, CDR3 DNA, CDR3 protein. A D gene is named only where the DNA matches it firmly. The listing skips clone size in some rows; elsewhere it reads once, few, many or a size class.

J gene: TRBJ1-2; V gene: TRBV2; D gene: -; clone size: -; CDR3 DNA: TGTGCCAGAACCGAGGAGGTGAGCTACACCTTC; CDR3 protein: CARTEEVSYTF
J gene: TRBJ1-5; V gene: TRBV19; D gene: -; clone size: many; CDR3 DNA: TGTGCCAGCGACTACACAGGGCTCAATCAGCCCCAGCATTTT; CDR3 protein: CASDYTGLNQPQHF
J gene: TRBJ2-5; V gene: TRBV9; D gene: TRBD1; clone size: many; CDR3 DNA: TGTGCCAGCAGCGAAAGTGGGACAGCCCAAGAGACCCAGTACTTC; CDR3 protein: CASSESGTAQETQYF
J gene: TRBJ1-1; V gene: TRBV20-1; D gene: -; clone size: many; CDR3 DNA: TGCAGTGCCCCCACGGGGACGGTGAACACTGAAGCTTTCTTT; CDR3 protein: CSAPTGTVNTEAFF
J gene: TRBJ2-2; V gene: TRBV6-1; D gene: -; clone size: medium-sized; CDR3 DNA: TGTGCCAGCAGTAATACCGGGACTGCGAACACCGGGGAGCTGTTTTTT; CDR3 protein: CASSNTGTANTGELFF
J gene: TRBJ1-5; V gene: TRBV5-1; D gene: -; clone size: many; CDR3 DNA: TGCGCCAGCAGCTTGGAAGGGAATAATCAGCCCCAGCATTTT; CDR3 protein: CASSLEGNNQPQHF
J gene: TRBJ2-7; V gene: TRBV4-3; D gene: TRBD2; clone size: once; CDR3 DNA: TGCGCCAGCAGCCCCTACGGGGGGTCCTACGAGCAGTACTTC; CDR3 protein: CASSPYGGSYEQYF
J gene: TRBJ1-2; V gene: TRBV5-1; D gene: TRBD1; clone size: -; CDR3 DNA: TGCGCCAGCAGCGACGGGACAGGGGGTAACTATGGCTACACCTTC; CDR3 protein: CASSDGTGGNYGYTF
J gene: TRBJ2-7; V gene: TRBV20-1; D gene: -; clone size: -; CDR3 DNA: TGCAGTGCTATAGGACATGCTTTTGAGCAGTACTTC; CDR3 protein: CSAIGHAFEQYF
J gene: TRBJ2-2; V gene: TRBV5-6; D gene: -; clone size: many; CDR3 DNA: TGTGCCAGCAGCTTCGGGGGGCGGGACACCGGGGAGCTGTTTTTT; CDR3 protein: CASSFGGRDTGELFF
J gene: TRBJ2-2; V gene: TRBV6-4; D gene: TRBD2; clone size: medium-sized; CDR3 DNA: TGTGCCAGCGGGGGCGGGGGGGACACCGGGGAGCTGTTTTTT; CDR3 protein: CASGGGGDTGELFF
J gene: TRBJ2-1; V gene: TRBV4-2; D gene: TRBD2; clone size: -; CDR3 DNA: TGTGCCAACAGCCAAGATTTGAGGAGCGGGGATGAACAGTTCTTC; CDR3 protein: CANSQDLRSGDEQFF
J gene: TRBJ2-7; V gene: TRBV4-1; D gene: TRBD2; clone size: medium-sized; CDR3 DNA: TGCGCCAGCAGCCAAGATCGGGGGACTAACGAGCAGTACTTC; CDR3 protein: CASSQDRGTNEQYF
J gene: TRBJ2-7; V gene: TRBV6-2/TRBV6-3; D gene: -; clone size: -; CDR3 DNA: TGTGCCAGCAGCCTTCGGATGGAGCAGTACTTC; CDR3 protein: CASSLRMEQYF
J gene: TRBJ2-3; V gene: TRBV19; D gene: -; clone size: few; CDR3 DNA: TGTGCCAGTAGCCGGTATAGCGTTGGCACAGACACGCAGTATTTT; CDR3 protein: CASSRYSVGTDTQYF
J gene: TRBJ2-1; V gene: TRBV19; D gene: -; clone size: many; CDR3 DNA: TGTGCCAGTACCTCATACGTCGGGGGCGGGTACAATGAGCAGTTCTTC; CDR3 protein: CASTSYVGGGYNEQFF
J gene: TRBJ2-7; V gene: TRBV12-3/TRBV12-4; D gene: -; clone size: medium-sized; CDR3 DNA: TGTGCCAGCAGTTCGGGGGTCGAGCAGTACTTC; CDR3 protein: CASSSGVEQYF
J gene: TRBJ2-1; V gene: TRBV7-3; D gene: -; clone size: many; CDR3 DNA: TGTGCCAGCGGGGTCGACTCCTACAATGAGCAGTTCTTC; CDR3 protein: CASGVDSYNEQFF
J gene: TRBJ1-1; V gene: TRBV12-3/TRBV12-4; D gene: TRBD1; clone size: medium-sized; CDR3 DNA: TGTGCCAGCAGCGGAGGGACAGGGTGGGTGAACACTGAAGCTTTCTTT; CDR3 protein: CASSGGTGWVNTEAFF
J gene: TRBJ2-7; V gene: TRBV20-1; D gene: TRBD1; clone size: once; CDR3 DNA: TGCAGTGCGCCCGGGACAGGGGGCGACGAGCAGTACTTC; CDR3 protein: CSAPGTGGDEQYF
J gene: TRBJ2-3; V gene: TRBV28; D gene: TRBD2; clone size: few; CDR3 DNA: TGCACCAGCAAGACTAGCGGGGACACAGATACGCAGTATTTT; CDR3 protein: CTSKTSGDTDTQYF
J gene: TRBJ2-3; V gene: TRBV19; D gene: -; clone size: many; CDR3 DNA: TGTGCCAGTAGTTGGGCACGAATCACAGATACGCAGTATTTT; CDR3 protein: CASSWARITDTQYF
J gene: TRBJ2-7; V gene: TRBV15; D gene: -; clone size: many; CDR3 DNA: TGTGCCACCAGCAGAGGGGAGAGCTACGAGCAGTACTTC; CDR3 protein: CATSRGESYEQYF
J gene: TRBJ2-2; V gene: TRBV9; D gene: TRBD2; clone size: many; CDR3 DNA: TGTGCCAGCAGAACCACCGGGGGGGCGAGAGGCACCGGGGAGCTGTTTTTT; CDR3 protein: CASRTTGGARGTGELFF
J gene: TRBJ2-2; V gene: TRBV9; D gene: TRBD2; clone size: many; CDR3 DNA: TGTGCCAGCCACCTTAGCGGGGACGCGAACACCGGGGAGCTGTTTTTT; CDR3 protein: CASHLSGDANTGELFF
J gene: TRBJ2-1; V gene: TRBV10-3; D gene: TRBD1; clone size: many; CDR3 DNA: TGTGCCATCAGTGCGGACAGGGGAAGTTACAATGAGCAGTTCTTC; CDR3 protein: CAISADRGSYNEQFF
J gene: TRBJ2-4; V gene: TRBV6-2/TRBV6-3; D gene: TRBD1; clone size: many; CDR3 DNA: TGTGCCACCCAGCCCCCTAACAGGGGCAAAAACATTCAGTACTTC; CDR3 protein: CATQPPNRGKNIQYF
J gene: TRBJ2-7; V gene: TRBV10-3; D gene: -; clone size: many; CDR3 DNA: TGTGCCACCATGGAGTACGAGCAGTACTTC; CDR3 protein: CATMEYEQYF
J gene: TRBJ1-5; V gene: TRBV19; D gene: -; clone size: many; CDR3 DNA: TGTGCCAGTACCGTCGGAGGACGATCTAGCAATCAGCCCCAGCATTTT; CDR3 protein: CASTVGGRSSNQPQHF
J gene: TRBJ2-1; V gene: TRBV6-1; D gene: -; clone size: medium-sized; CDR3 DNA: TGTGCCAGCAGTGAATGGACCTACAATGAGCAGTTCTTC; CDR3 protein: CASSEWTYNEQFF
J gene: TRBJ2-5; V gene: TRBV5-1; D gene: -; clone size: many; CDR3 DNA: TGCGCCAGCAGCTTGGTCACGGGCAATTTAGAAGAGACCCAGTACTTC; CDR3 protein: CASSLVTGNLEETQYF
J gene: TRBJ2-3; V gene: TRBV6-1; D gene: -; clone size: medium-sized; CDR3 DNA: TGTGCCAGCAGTGAAGCGCGGGCGAGACCCCATAGCACAGATACGCAGTATTTT; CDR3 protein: CASSEARARPHSTDTQYF
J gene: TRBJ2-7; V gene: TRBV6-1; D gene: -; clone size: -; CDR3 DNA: TGTGCCAGCAGTGAGGCAGGGCCCTACGAGCAGTACTTC; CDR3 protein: CASSEAGPYEQYF
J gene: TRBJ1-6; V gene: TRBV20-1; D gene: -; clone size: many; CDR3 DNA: TGCAGTGCTCACCCCAGGGAGGTGGTTTCACCCCTCCACTTT; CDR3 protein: CSAHPREVVSPLHF
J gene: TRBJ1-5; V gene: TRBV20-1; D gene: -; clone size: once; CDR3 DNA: TGCAGTGCTAGGTACAGCATCAATCAGCCCCAGCATTTT; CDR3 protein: CSARYSINQPQHF
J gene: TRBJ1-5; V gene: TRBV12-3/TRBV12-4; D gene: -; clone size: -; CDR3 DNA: TGTGCCAGCAGTTTAGGCCCGCCGTGGGCTAGCAAAAAGCCCCAGCATTTT; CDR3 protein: CASSLGPPWASKKPQHF
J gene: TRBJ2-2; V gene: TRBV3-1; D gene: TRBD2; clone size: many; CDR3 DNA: TGTGCCAGCAGCCAAGTCCCTGGACTAGCGGGAGTCGCCGGGGAGCTGTTTTTT; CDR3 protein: CASSQVPGLAGVAGELFF
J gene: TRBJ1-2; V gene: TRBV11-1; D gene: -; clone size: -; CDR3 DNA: TGTGCCAGCAGCTTAGTCCAAATCGTACAGATCTATGGCTACACCTTC; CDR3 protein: CASSLVQIVQIYGYTF
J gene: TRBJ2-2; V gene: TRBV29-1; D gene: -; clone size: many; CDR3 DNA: TGCAGCGTTGAAAAACGGAATAACGGGGAGCTGTTTTTT; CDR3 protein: CSVEKRNNGELFF
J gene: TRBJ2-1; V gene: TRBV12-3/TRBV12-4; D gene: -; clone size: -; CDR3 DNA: TGTGCCAGCAGTTCGGGTCAAATGCCTCGCTTTGAGCAGTTCTTC; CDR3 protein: CASSSGQMPRFEQFF
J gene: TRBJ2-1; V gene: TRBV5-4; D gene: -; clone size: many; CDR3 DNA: TGTGCCAGCAGCTTGAGATTGACAAGGGGCATCTACAATGAGCAGTTCTTC; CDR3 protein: CASSLRLTRGIYNEQFF
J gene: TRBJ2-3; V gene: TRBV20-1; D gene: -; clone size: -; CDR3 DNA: TGCAGTGCATCCAGGAAGGGGGGCACGGATACGCAGTATTTT; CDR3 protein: CSASRKGGTDTQYF
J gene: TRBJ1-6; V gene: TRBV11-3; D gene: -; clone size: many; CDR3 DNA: TGTGCCAGCAGCCTTTACGATAATTCACCCCTCCACTTT; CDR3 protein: CASSLYDNSPLHF
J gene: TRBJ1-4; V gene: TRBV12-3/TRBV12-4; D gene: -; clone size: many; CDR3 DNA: TGTGCCAGCAGTTTAGGAGGGGCGGGAGGGGAAAAACTGTTTTTT; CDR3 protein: CASSLGGAGGEKLFF
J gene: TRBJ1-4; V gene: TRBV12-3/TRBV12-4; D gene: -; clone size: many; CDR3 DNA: TGTGCCAGCAGCATCGCCGAAAAACTGTTTTTT; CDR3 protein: CASSIAEKLFF
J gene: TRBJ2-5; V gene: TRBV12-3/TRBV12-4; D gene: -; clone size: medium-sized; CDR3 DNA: TGTGCCAGCTCTCCAAGGGAGCAAGAGACCCAGTACTTC; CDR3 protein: CASSPREQETQYF
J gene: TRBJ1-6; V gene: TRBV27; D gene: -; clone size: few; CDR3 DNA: TGTGCCAGCAGTTTCACGGTTGATTCAACCCTACACTTT; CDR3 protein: CASSFTVDSTLHF
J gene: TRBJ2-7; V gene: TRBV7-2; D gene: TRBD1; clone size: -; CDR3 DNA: TGTGCCAGCAGCGATACAGGGGGCCGATCCTACGAGCAGTACTTC; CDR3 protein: CASSDTGGRSYEQYF
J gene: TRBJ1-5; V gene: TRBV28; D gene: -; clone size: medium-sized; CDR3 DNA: TGTGCCAGCAGGGCGACAGTTAGCAATCAGCCCCAGCATTTT; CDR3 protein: CASRATVSNQPQHF
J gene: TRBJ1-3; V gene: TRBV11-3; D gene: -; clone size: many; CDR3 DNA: TGTGCCAGCAGCTTAGGAAGGTCGGGGGGATTTGAAAACACCATATATTTT; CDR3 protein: CASSLGRSGGFENTIYF
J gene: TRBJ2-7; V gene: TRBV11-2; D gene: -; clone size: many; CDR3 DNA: TGTGCCACCGCCCCCGGGCCCTATGGATTTGGGCAGTACTTC; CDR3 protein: CATAPGPYGFGQYF
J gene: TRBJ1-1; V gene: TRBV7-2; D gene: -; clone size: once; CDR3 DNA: TGTGCCAGCAGATTAGGGCTGGGGAGCACTGAAGATTTCTTT; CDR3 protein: CASRLGLGSTEDFF
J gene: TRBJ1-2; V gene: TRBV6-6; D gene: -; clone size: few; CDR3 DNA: TGTGCCAGCAGTTATGATCTAGGGTATGGCTACACCTTC; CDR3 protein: CASSYDLGYGYTF
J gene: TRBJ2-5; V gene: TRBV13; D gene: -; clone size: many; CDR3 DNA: TGTGCCAGCAGCTTAAGGGTGGATCAAGAGACCCAGTACTTC; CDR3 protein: CASSLRVDQETQYF
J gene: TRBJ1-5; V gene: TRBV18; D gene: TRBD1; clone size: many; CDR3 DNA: TGTGCCAGCTCACCAGGGACAGGGGATCAGCCCCAGCATTTT; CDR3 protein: CASSPGTGDQPQHF
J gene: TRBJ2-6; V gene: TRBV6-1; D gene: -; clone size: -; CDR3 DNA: TGTGCCAGCAGTCACGCCCCGGACTCTGGTTCCAACGTCCTGACTTTC; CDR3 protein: CASSHAPDSGSNVLTF